This T cell receptor (beta chain) appears in the sequencing data of a study of blood T cell repertoires in COVID-19. This table comes from immunoSEQ multiplex PCR, and its TCRdb copy is limited to in-frame clones, with some not included. Of more than 50,000 clones in the sample, roughly 89% were seen once. Germline V CDR1 and CDR2: KGHSH, LQKENI. The CDR3 loop spans 14 amino acids. V gave up 3 bases and J gave up 3 bases, with 9 bases separating them. V and J are TRBV18 and TRBJ2-1, with D perhaps matching TRBD1 (6 bases). What was sequenced was peripheral blood. The origin of this receptor is a man between 60 and 75 years old with active COVID-19. The DNA for the CDR3 is TGTGCCAGCTCACCGGGGGCGGGCTACAATGAGCAGTTCTTC. Protein sequence: CASSPGAGYNEQFF.